A single sample gave rise to the 3 T cell receptor beta chains below, sequenced in a study of shared clonotypes between healthy human individuals. Sequencing was performed with immunoSEQ multiplex PCR; in TCRdb, only in-frame clones are kept and a portion is missing. Here the sample spans hundreds of thousands of clones, approximately 77% being singletons. The material sequenced was PBMCs. The source is a woman aged 40 to 55 in good health. Some clones in this sample may be carry-over from other donors' samples.

The chain employs TRBV9 and TRBJ1-4; a possible D gene is TRBD1 (5 bases). The CDR3 totals 15 residues. Germline lookup yields CDR1 SGDLS and CDR2 YYNGEE. Trimming left V 1 base short and J 4 bases short, with 11 bases between. The CDR3 sequence is CASSVTQDFNEKLFF. As DNA, the CDR3 is TGTGCCAGCAGCGTAACACAGGACTTTAATGAAAAACTGTTTTTT.

This rearrangement joins TRBV4-3 to TRBJ2-1; 13 bases agree with TRBD2. V lost 4 bases, J lost 4 bases, and 10 bases stayed unmatched. The CDR3 is 18 residues long. Germline CDR1 LGHNA, CDR2 YSLEER. Here the CDR3 reads CASSLGLAGEGAYNEQFF. In DNA form, the CDR3 reads TGCGCCAGCAGCCTCGGACTAGCGGGAGAGGGGGCGTACAATGAGCAGTTCTTC.

The chain recombines TRBV7-2 with TRBJ2-1, with a possible D match to TRBD2 (6 bases). Germline CDR1 reads SGHTA; CDR2 reads FQGNSA. Trimming left V 0 bases short and J 7 bases short, with 10 bases between. The CDR3 extends over 14 amino acids. This CDR3 is CASSLAPTSNEQFF. For the CDR3, the DNA is TGTGCCAGCAGCTTAGCCCCGACTAGTAATGAGCAGTTCTTC. Looking up the rest from reference TRBV7-2 and TRBJ2-1 gives the full variable domain: GAGVSQSPSNKVTEKGKDVELRCDPISGHTALYWYRQSLGQGLEFLIYFQGNSAPDKSGLPSDRFSAERTGGSVSTLTIQRTQQEDSAVYLCASSLAPTSNEQFFGPGTRLTVL.